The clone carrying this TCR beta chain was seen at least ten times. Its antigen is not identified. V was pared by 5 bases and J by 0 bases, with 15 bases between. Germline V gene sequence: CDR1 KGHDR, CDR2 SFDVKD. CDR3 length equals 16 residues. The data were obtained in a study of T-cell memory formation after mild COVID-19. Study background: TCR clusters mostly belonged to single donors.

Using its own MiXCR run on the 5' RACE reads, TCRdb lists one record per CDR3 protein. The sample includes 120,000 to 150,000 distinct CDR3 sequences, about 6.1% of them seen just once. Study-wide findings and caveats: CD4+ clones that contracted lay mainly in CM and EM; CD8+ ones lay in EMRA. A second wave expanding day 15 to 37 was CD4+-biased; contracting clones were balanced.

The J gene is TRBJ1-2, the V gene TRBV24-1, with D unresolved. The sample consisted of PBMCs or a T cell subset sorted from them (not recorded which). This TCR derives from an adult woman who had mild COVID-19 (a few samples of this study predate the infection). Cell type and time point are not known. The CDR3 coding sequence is TGTGCCACCAGTGCCTCCTACGGGCAGACTAACTATGGCTACACCTTC. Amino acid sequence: CATSASYGQTNYGYTF.